This paragraph reports one T cell receptor beta chain. Its specificity is not known. The source of the sample is a study of blood T cells in healthy people across ages. General study points: For the donors, CMV status was unknown and possibly confounded expanded clonotype changes.

Germline V lookup: CDR1 ENHRY, CDR2 SYGVKD. The CDR3 loop spans 14 amino acids. V shed 3 bases and J 2 bases; nucleotides not matched to a gene: 1. The authors ran a second PCR of roughly 6 to 12 cycles using a sample-barcoded 5' primer and a J-beta primer mix. All samples gave at least 2.5 million CDR3-containing paired-end reads. TCRdb passed the 5' RACE reads through MiXCR, listing each CDR3 protein once. Among hundreds of thousands of distinct CDR3 sequences listed, 25% to 35% were seen once. Every participating donor contributed roughly 9.6 milliliters of peripheral blood through a draw. The receptor was derived from a woman aged 80 or over in good health. This chain connects TRBV10-3 to TRBJ2-7; TRBD2 aligns across 10 bases. Sequencing was done on a sample of blood. The CDR3 DNA reads as TGTGCCATCAGTGACAGCGGGAGGGCCTACGAGCAGTACTTC. It specifies CAISDSGRAYEQYF.